Shown below are 19 T cell receptor beta chains from a single sample sequenced in a study of vaccination and CD4 T cells after COVID-19. The treatment here: roughly 10-day PBMC culture with coronavirus spike peptide pools or control peptides (ViraFEST assay). CD4+ T cells of the unexposed donor were collected before the COVID-19 pandemic (2011-2018). Cultured CD4+ T cell DNA underwent sequencing with the Oncomine TCR Beta short-read assay. TCRdb redid the calling of the PCR reads with MiXCR, one entry per CDR3 protein. The table includes roughly 9,000 distinct CDR3 sequences, around 50% detected once. What these receptors recognize is not known. Sequencing was performed on CD4+ T cells from blood, cultured in vitro. The receptors originated from a human donor in good health.

The J gene is TRBJ1-1, the V gene TRBV5-1; D is uncertain. The ends were cut back, 4 bases at V and 1 base at J, with 14 bases in the middle. The CDR3 is 15 amino acids. The germline CDR1 and CDR2 sequences are SGHRS and YFSETQ. The CDR3 coding sequence is TGCGCCAGCAGCGGAAGAACTAGAGGGAACACTGAAGCTTTCTTT. Protein product: CASSGRTRGNTEAFF.

The chain couples TRBV5-1 to TRBJ2-3, with TRBD2 as a possible D gene (6 bases). Germline loops: CDR1 SGHRS, CDR2 YFSETQ. Deletions cut 0 bases from V and 6 bases from J, with 11 bases between. This CDR3 is 14 amino acids long. The CDR3 loop reads CASSLGLVFDTQYF. The CDR3 nucleotides are TGCGCCAGCAGCTTGGGACTAGTTTTCGATACGCAGTATTTT.

This rearrangement joins TRBV20-1 to TRBJ1-3, with D unclear. The V end lost 0 bases, the J end lost 3 bases, and 3 bases lay between the germline ends. CDR3 length: 12 amino acids. The germline V gene has CDR1 DFQATT and CDR2 SNEGSKA (reference sequence). CDR3 DNA: TGCAGTGCTAGAGAAGTTGGAAACACCATATATTTT. Protein product: CSAREVGNTIYF.

The chain links TRBV14 to TRBJ2-7; 8 bases agree with TRBD2. J lost 6 bases, V lost 4 bases, and 8 bases had no gene match. The germline V gene encodes CDR1 SGHDN and CDR2 FVKESK. This CDR3 is 14 amino acids long. As DNA, the CDR3 is TGTGCCAGCAGCCTGGCGGGGGGCTGGGCCGAGCAGTACTTC. Amino acids: CASSLAGGWAEQYF. The full variable domain, completed using reference TRBV14 and TRBJ2-7, is EAGVTQFPSHSVIEKGQTVTLRCDPISGHDNLYWYRRVMGKEIKFLLHFVKESKQDESGMPNNRFLAERTGGTYSTLKVQPAELEDSGVYFCASSLAGGWAEQYFGPGTRLTVT.

V and J are TRBV12-3 or TRBV12-4 and TRBJ1-2; TRBD1 might be the D (6 bases). With 5 bases removed from V and 3 bases from J, the gap between germline ends came to 10 bases. CDR3 length equals 13 residues. The CDR3 DNA reads TGTGCCAGCAGTCCACAGGGTGACTATGGCTACACCTTC. Translated, it gives CASSPQGDYGYTF.

CDR3 loop: CASSPGGGAARDTEAFF. As DNA, the CDR3 is TGTGCCAGCAGCCCAGGTGGGGGGGCGGCCCGGGACACTGAAGCTTTCTTT. The genes are TRBV7-6 and TRBJ1-1, with D possibly being TRBD1 (6 bases). V was clipped by 5 bases and J by 3 bases, with 22 bases between them. Per the germline V gene, CDR1 is SGHVS and CDR2 is FNYEAQ. The CDR3 loop spans 17 amino acids.

Written as DNA, the CDR3 is TGCAGTGCTAGAGATGGCGGGGAGCCCTACACCGGGGAGCTGTTTTTT. Translated, it gives CSARDGGEPYTGELFF. This sequence joins TRBV20-1 and TRBJ2-2; TRBD2 is a possible D gene (6 bases). Germline V gives CDR1 DFQATT, CDR2 SNEGSKA (reference sequence). The CDR3 spans 16 residues. The V gene lost 0 bases and the J gene lost 3 bases, with 14 bases spanning the gap.

J is TRBJ1-4 and V is TRBV5-1; no clear D. The CDR3 length is 14 residues. The germline CDR1 and CDR2 sequences are SGHRS and YFSETQ. Trimming removed 0 bases from V and 8 bases from J, with 11 bases in between. This CDR3 reads CASSLGSPGEKLFF. The CDR3 DNA follows: TGCGCCAGCAGCTTGGGTTCTCCGGGGGAAAAACTGTTTTTT.

For the CDR3, the DNA is TGTGCCAGCAGCCCAATAACGGGGGGGCCCCATGAGCAGTTCTTC. This codes for CASSPITGGPHEQFF. The chain has TRBV28 and TRBJ2-1; TRBD2 agrees at 8 bases. Trimming at V came to 6 bases and at J to 8 bases, leaving 12 bases not matched to a gene. CDR3 length equals 15 residues. The germline gives CDR1 MDHEN, CDR2 SYDVKM.

In this sample, this clonotype turned up a few times. This CDR3 reads CASSPVAMDIGNTEAFF. CDR3 coding DNA: TGTGCCAGCTCACCGGTGGCCATGGACATCGGGAACACTGAAGCTTTCTTT. The genes are TRBV18 and TRBJ1-1, with D maybe TRBD1 (5 bases). The CDR3 runs 17 residues. Germline V CDR1 and CDR2: KGHSH, LQKENI. Trimming took off 3 bases at V and 1 base at J, with 18 bases between the two ends.

The rearrangement uses TRBV19 and TRBJ2-2, with a possible D match to TRBD1 (5 bases). The CDR3 spans 12 residues. Germline assignment: CDR1 LNHDA and CDR2 SQIVND (reference sequence). With 7 bases removed from V and 5 bases from J, the gap between germline ends came to 8 bases. The CDR3 loop reads CASKQDTGELFF. The CDR3 DNA sequence: TGTGCCAGTAAACAGGATACCGGGGAGCTGTTTTTT.

There are a few counts of this clonotype. The genes are TRBV20-1 and TRBJ1-6, with no clear D. V was trimmed by 0 bases and J by 0 bases, leaving 3 bases between them. CDR1 and CDR2 from the germline V gene are DFQATT and SNEGSKA (reference sequence). The CDR3 covers 14 residues. CDR3 bases: TGCAGTGCTAGAGATTCCTCCTATAATTCACCCCTCCACTTT. Residues: CSARDSSYNSPLHF.

The chain has TRBV19 and TRBJ1-1; a possible D gene is TRBD1 (5 bases). Per germline, CDR1 LNHDA and CDR2 SQIVND (reference sequence). Trimming took 3 bases from V and 1 from J, leaving 12 bases between them. The CDR3 is 15 residues long. The CDR3 bases are TGTGCCAGTAGTATTTGGGGGTCGGGGAACACTGAAGCTTTCTTT. Its protein product is CASSIWGSGNTEAFF. The full variable domain, rest sourced from reference TRBV19 and TRBJ1-1, is DGGITQSPKYLFRKEGQNVTLSCEQNLNHDAMYWYRQDPGQGLRLIYYSQIVNDFQKGDIAEGYSVSREKKESFPLTVTSAQKNPTAFYLCASSIWGSGNTEAFFGQGTRLTVV.

This clonotype was seen a handful of times. CDR3 DNA sequence: TGTGCCAGCAGTCTGACTAGCGGGAGGGAGGAGCAGTTCTTC. This codes for CASSLTSGREEQFF. The V gene is TRBV7-9, the J gene TRBJ2-1; TRBD2 matches at 14 bases. V shed 6 bases, J shed 10 bases, and the junction held 5 bases outside the gene matches. The CDR3 is 14 residues long. Germline CDR1 SEHNR, CDR2 FQNEAQ (reference sequence).

This clonotype came up a few times. The chain joins TRBV6-5 to TRBJ1-1; D is uncertain. Trimming shortened V by 0 bases and J by 5 bases, and 16 bases separated the two germline ends. The CDR3 extends over 16 amino acids. CDR1 is MNHEY, CDR2 SVGAGI, per germline. In DNA, the CDR3 is TGTGCCAGCAGTTACTCCGGGGTTGGTCCGGGGACTGAAGCTTTCTTT. Amino acids: CASSYSGVGPGTEAFF.

The chain employs TRBV7-6 and TRBJ1-1, with D perhaps TRBD1 (5 bases). The CDR3 spans 13 residues. Germline CDR1 reads SGHVS; CDR2 reads FNYEAQ. Trimming removed 1 base from V and 6 bases from J, with 9 bases in between. DNA for the CDR3: TGTGCCAGCAGCTTAGGTGGGGCGGCTGAAGCTTTCTTT. Its translation is CASSLGGAAEAFF.

The J gene is TRBJ2-5, the V gene TRBV6-5, with 11 bases that match TRBD2. V lost 2 bases to trimming and J lost 0 bases; unmatched junction nucleotides: 5. CDR3 length: 17 residues. The V gene's germline CDR1 is MNHEY and CDR2 SVGAGI. The CDR3 coding sequence is TGTGCCAGCAGTTACACATCTAGCGGGGGGTACCAAGAGACCCAGTACTTC. This codes for CASSYTSSGGYQETQYF.

V gene TRBV6-1 combines with J gene TRBJ2-5; no reliable D call. This CDR3 has 12 residues. Germline values: CDR1 MNHNS, CDR2 SASEGT. V was cut by 6 bases and J by 1 base, with 6 bases left in between. CDR3 nucleotide sequence: TGTGCCAGCAGCCGAACCCAAGAGACCCAGTACTTC. As protein: CASSRTQETQYF.

This clonotype was detected only a few times. The rearrangement links TRBV2 to TRBJ1-5; no clear D gene. Trimming took 4 bases from V and 0 from J, leaving 7 bases between them. The CDR3 has 14 amino acids. The germline gives CDR1 SNHLY, CDR2 FYNNEI. Here the CDR3 reads CASSGRISNQPQHF. In DNA form, the CDR3 reads TGTGCCAGCAGTGGACGGATTAGCAATCAGCCCCAGCATTTT.